This T cell receptor (beta chain) was observed in a study of shared clonotypes between healthy human individuals. Trimming removed 6 bases at V and 4 bases at J, with 16 bases between. The CDR3 covers 14 residues. Germline V lookup: CDR1 MNHNS, CDR2 SASEGT. The method was immunoSEQ multiplex PCR; TCRdb's version includes in-frame clones alone and lacks a portion of them. Of over 850,000 clones listed, about 80% are singletons. The rearrangement links TRBV6-1 to TRBJ2-7; D is tentatively TRBD1 or TRBD2 (5 bases each). The source is a man between 18 and 29 years old in good health. Some clones in this sample may be carry-over from other donors' samples. The sample was memory CD4+ T cells from PBMCs. Subset in this sample: CD45RA-negative fraction. The DNA for the CDR3 is TGTGCCAGCAGAGTTGATTGGGGGAGTTACGAGCAGTACTTC. This sequence encodes CASRVDWGSYEQYF.